This T cell receptor (beta chain) derives from a study of cytomegalovirus exposure and HLA in healthy donors. Study-wide context: The approximately 710 first-cohort repertoires and the 95 to 150 validation repertoires shared the same platform, a later analysis reported.

Study observations and caveats: The tendency of first-cohort TCR clusters to co-occur in the 120 or so validation repertoires was identified by a subsequent analysis. TCR beta chains numbering under 200 were designated cytomegalovirus-associated.

Assay: immunoSEQ multiplex PCR; the TCRdb copy retains only in-frame clones and omits some. The sample has 150,000 to 180,000 clones, about 88% seen once. Notes on this clone: What it binds is not known.

Separate from the 666-subject first cohort, the roughly 110-subject validation cohort was the one that the donors belonged to. Germline loops: CDR1 SGHDN, CDR2 FVKESK. The junction had 5 bases not matched to a gene; V was cut back by 3 bases and J by 0 bases. This CDR3 spans 15 amino acids. Sequenced input: PBMCs. This clonotype was obtained from a man aged 18 to 35 in good health and CMV-seropositive. The chain uses TRBV14 and TRBJ2-7; 7 positions agree with TRBD1. CDR3 in amino acids: CASSQDRTFSYEQYF. The DNA of the CDR3 is TGTGCCAGCAGCCAGGACAGGACCTTCTCCTACGAGCAGTACTTC.